This T cell receptor (beta chain) was captured by sequencing in a study of identifying expanded T cells in peripheral blood. V lost 7 bases and J lost 1, with 8 bases in between. The CDR3 covers 13 residues. Germline loops: CDR1 ENHRY, CDR2 SYGVKD. TCRdb keeps only in-frame clones here, not all; method: immunoSEQ multiplex PCR. The table lists 90,000 or so clones, more than 75% of them singletons. This clone was found a few times. The antigen is undetermined. Whole-study findings and limits: Technical replicates showed about 1.2 changed clones; two weeks about 16.4; four weeks 19.

The receptor was isolated from a person aged 18-69 years in good health. This chain connects TRBV10-3 to TRBJ1-5; D remains unclear. The sequenced sample was blood. CDR3 amino acids: CAIMSSSNQPQHF. Written as DNA, the CDR3 is TGTGCCATCATGAGCTCAAGCAATCAGCCCCAGCATTTT.